This T cell receptor (beta chain) was captured by sequencing in a study of Ad26.COV2.S vaccination and SARS-CoV-2 variants. Study-level points and caveats: Vaccine recipients and placebo recipients showed similar non-spike TCR breadth. Vaccinees showed greater spike-specific TCR breadth than placebo recipients.

Sequencing was performed with immunoSEQ multiplex PCR; in TCRdb, only in-frame clones are kept and a portion is missing. The sample includes a few hundred thousand clones, 85% to 90% of them seen just once. About this clone itself: Antigen unknown.

Germline V gene sequence: CDR1 MGHRA, CDR2 YSYEKL. V lost 4 bases to trimming and J lost 1 base, with 7 bases between them. This CDR3 is 13 amino acids long. Specified treatment: around 19 received Ad26.COV2.S at low or high dose, single or two shots; a few received placebo; per-sample allocation not given. It was on day 63 after the first vaccine or placebo injection that samples were taken. In Boston, an adult donor aged 18-55 years took part. Built on an Ad26 vector, the vaccine expressed Wuhan-strain SARS-CoV-2 spike. The chain combines TRBV4-1 with TRBJ1-1, with D maybe TRBD1 (5 bases). This sequence originates from a person between 18 and 59 years old who received the Ad26.COV2.S COVID-19 vaccine or a placebo. Here the sequenced sample was peripheral blood, taken in a trial of Ad26.COV2.S vaccine versus placebo. CDR3 nucleotide sequence: TGCGCCAGCAGCCGAACAGGGAACACTGAAGCTTTCTTT. Translating gives CASSRTGNTEAFF.